This TCR delta chain appears in the sequencing data of a study of Vδ1+ human thymocytes. General observations from the study: Highly polyclonal TRG and TRD repertoires with Gaussian CDR3 length distributions appeared in thymus. Unlike peripheral blood Vdelta1+ controls, thymic delta-chain sequences included around 18% Vdelta2 and few Vdelta3.

Extracted RNA was reverse transcribed into cDNA. Pooled V-gene forward primers with one constant-region reverse primer generated the CDR3 amplicons by multiplex PCR. TCRdb re-analyzed the multiplex PCR reads via CATT. The repertoire consists of around 76,000 delta-chain clones, with about 35% occurring once and the leading ten covering around 0.3%. Germline loops: CDR1 TSWWSYY, CDR2 QGS. V lost 0 bases and J 0 bases, leaving 32 bases between the germline ends. This CDR3 spans 23 amino acids. After alphabeta T cell depletion, CD3+ Vdelta1+ Vdelta2- thymocytes were sorted. Between about 97% and 99.6% of sorted thymocytes were Vdelta1+. As regards this clone: What it recognizes is unknown.

The source of this sequence is a boy younger than two who had congenital heart surgery. The sequencing input was Vdelta1+ gamma-delta thymocytes from the thymus. As to subset: FACS-sorted CD3+ TCRalphabeta- TCRVdelta1+ TCRVdelta2- thymocytes. This chain links TRDV1 with TRDJ1; TRDD3 might be the D (5 bases). The CDR3 DNA reads TGTGCTCTTGGGGAACTCTCAGGTCGGTTCGGGTTGGTGGGGAACTCGTACACCGATAAACTCATCTTT. This gives the protein CALGELSGRFGLVGNSYTDKLIF.